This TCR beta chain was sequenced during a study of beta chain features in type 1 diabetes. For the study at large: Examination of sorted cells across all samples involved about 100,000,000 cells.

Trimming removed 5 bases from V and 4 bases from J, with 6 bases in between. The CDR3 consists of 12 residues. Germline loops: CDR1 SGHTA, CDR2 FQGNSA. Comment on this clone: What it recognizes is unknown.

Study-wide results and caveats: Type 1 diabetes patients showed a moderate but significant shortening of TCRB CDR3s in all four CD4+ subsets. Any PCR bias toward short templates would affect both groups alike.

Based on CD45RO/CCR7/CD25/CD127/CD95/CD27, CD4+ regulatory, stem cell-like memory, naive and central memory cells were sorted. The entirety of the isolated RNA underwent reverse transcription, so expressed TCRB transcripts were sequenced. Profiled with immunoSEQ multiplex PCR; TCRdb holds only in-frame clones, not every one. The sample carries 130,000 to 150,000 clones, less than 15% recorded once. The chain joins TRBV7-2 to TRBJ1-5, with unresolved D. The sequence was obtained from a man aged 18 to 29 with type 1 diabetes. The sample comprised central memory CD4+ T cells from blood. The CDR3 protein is CASSPFNQPQHF. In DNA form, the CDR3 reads TGTGCCAGCAGCCCATTTAATCAGCCCCAGCATTTT.